These T cell receptor beta chains were read from a single sample in a study of blood T cell repertoires in COVID-19. The table came from immunoSEQ multiplex PCR; TCRdb's copy has only in-frame clones and leaves some out. The sample yields roughly 35,000 clones, 78% seen once. Sequencing was performed on peripheral blood. The origin of the receptors is a man older than 75 with acute or convalescent COVID-19. Each CDR3 is given with its conserved first and last residue. A D gene is named only where the DNA matches it firmly. The size of a clone is reported for some rows only, either as once, few or many, or as a class for expanded clones.

J	D	V	size	CDR3	DNA
TRBJ1-6	TRBD1	TRBV27	-	CASTLQGARNSPLHF	TGTGCCAGCACCCTACAGGGGGCGCGGAATTCACCCCTCCACTTT
TRBJ2-2	-	TRBV24-1	-	CATSDFGNSNTGELFF	TGTGCCACCAGTGATTTTGGCAATTCTAACACCGGGGAGCTGTTTTTT
TRBJ1-1	-	TRBV6-6	once	CASKGEYTEAFF	TGTGCCAGCAAGGGAGAGTACACTGAAGCTTTCTTT
TRBJ2-1	TRBD1	TRBV6-4	few	CASSGGQGGEQFF	TGTGCCAGCAGTGGGGGACAGGGAGGTGAGCAGTTCTTC
TRBJ2-1	TRBD2	TRBV6-6	-	CASGVWAGGGGEQFF	TGTGCCAGCGGGGTGTGGGCGGGGGGCGGTGGTGAGCAGTTCTTC
TRBJ2-3	TRBD2	TRBV12-5	-	CASGLALAGGLTDTQYF	TGTGCTAGTGGTTTGGCTCTAGCGGGGGGATTAACAGATACGCAGTATTTT
TRBJ2-5	TRBD1	TRBV7-6	few	CASSLTGARVETQYF	TGTGCCAGCAGCTTAACAGGGGCGAGGGTTGAGACCCAGTACTTC
TRBJ2-3	-	TRBV25-1	once	CASSESRGGGDTQYF	TGTGCCAGCAGTGAGAGTAGAGGAGGAGGAGATACGCAGTATTTT
TRBJ2-7	-	TRBV19	-	CASRQSTGKHAQYF	TGTGCCAGTAGGCAATCTACAGGGAAACACGCGCAGTACTTC
TRBJ2-2	-	TRBV9	-	CASSSQVGVYTGELFF	TGTGCCAGCAGCTCTCAGGTCGGGGTTTATACCGGGGAGCTGTTTTTT
TRBJ1-2	TRBD1	TRBV7-2	-	CASSPDRGVFYGYTF	TGTGCCAGCAGCCCGGACAGGGGGGTGTTTTATGGCTACACCTTC
TRBJ1-1	-	TRBV5-8	-	CASSLTHLNTEAFF	TGTGCCAGCAGCTTGACCCACTTAAACACTGAAGCTTTCTTT
TRBJ2-7	TRBD2	TRBV4-3	many	CASSQELGLARSYEQYF	TGCGCCAGCAGCCAAGAACTGGGACTAGCGCGCTCCTACGAGCAGTACTTC
TRBJ2-2	TRBD1	TRBV5-4	-	CASSSYRGPTNTGELFF	TGTGCCAGCAGCTCATACAGGGGCCCCACGAACACCGGGGAGCTGTTTTTT
TRBJ2-5	TRBD2	TRBV4-1	-	CASSQGGGGAKETQYF	TGCGCCAGCAGCCAAGGCGGCGGGGGGGCCAAAGAGACCCAGTACTTC
TRBJ2-3	TRBD1	TRBV3-1/TRBV3-2	-	CASSRQGAGTDTQYF	TGTGCCAGCAGCAGACAGGGGGCGGGCACAGATACGCAGTATTTT
TRBJ2-5	TRBD1	TRBV6-5	-	CASRGQGDETQYF	TGTGCCAGCAGGGGACAGGGGGACGAGACCCAGTACTTC
TRBJ2-7	-	TRBV4-3	-	CASSARWGATYEQYF	TGCGCCAGCAGCGCCCGTTGGGGAGCTACCTACGAGCAGTACTTC
TRBJ1-2	-	TRBV3-1/TRBV3-2	-	CASSPDGGNKGGYTF	TGTGCCAGCAGTCCAGATGGGGGCAACAAAGGTGGCTACACCTTC
TRBJ1-5	TRBD1	TRBV6-6	few	CASRLGQGGQPQHF	TGTGCCAGCAGACTGGGACAGGGCGGGCAGCCCCAGCATTTT
TRBJ1-2	-	TRBV10-2	-	CASSLQVYGYTF	TGCGCCAGCAGTTTACAAGTCTATGGCTACACCTTC
TRBJ2-1	-	TRBV5-6	-	CASSFGLHLNNEQFF	TGTGCCAGCAGCTTCGGACTTCATTTAAACAATGAGCAGTTCTTC
TRBJ2-5	TRBD2	TRBV14	few	CASSQGGGRGIHETQYF	TGTGCCAGCAGCCAAGGCGGGGGAAGAGGAATTCACGAGACCCAGTACTTC
TRBJ2-3	TRBD2	TRBV20-1	once	CSASPRSGGVTDTQYF	TGCAGTGCTAGTCCTAGAAGCGGGGGGGTGACAGATACGCAGTATTTT
TRBJ1-6	-	TRBV19	-	CASRLHRDFNSPLHF	TGTGCCAGCCGCCTACACAGGGATTTCAATTCACCCCTCCACTTT
TRBJ2-3	-	TRBV7-9	-	CASSLPLSTDTQYF	TGTGCCAGCAGCTTACCCCTGAGCACAGATACGCAGTATTTT
TRBJ2-3	-	TRBV6-5	-	CASSLGGASDTQYF	TGTGCCAGCAGCCTCGGAGGGGCTTCAGATACGCAGTATTTT
TRBJ1-2	TRBD1	TRBV4-1	-	CASSHHGTGLGVGYTF	TGCGCCAGCAGCCACCACGGGACAGGGTTAGGCGTTGGCTACACCTTC
TRBJ2-2	-	TRBV5-6	-	CASSMLTVQVPTGELFF	TGTGCCAGCAGTATGCTAACTGTACAGGTTCCTACCGGGGAGCTGTTTTTT
TRBJ2-7	-	TRBV10-3	-	CAIRQGTSLYEQYF	TGTGCCATCAGACAGGGAACCTCCCTCTACGAGCAGTACTTC
TRBJ1-3	-	TRBV19	-	CASEKENSGNTIYF	TGTGCCAGTGAGAAGGAGAACTCTGGAAACACCATATATTTT
TRBJ2-3	-	TRBV11-2	-	CASSPTSTLGDTQYF	TGTGCCAGCAGCCCAACTAGCACCCTAGGAGATACGCAGTATTTT
TRBJ2-3	TRBD2	TRBV12-3/TRBV12-4	-	CATGLAPDTQYF	TGTGCCACTGGACTAGCGCCAGATACGCAGTATTTT
TRBJ1-1	-	TRBV7-2	few	CASSPDQGRKAFF	TGTGCCAGCAGCCCAGACCAGGGGCGCAAAGCTTTCTTT
TRBJ1-5	TRBD1	TRBV11-1	few	CASSLRDRGDVQPQHF	TGTGCCAGCAGCTTGAGGGACAGGGGGGATGTTCAGCCCCAGCATTTT
TRBJ1-3	-	TRBV4-1	few	CASSQGLIRGSGNTIYF	TGCGCCAGCAGCCAAGGTCTGATTAGGGGCTCTGGAAACACCATATATTTT
TRBJ2-4	-	TRBV2	-	CASVDTGSENIQYF	TGTGCCAGCGTAGATACAGGGTCGGAAAACATTCAGTACTTC
TRBJ1-5	-	TRBV3-1/TRBV3-2	-	CASSQLNGPQHF	TGTGCCAGCAGCCAACTTAACGGGCCCCAGCATTTT
TRBJ2-5	TRBD2	TRBV30	-	CAWSRTSGTGATQYF	TGTGCCTGGAGTAGGACTAGCGGCACCGGAGCGACCCAGTACTTC
TRBJ2-7	TRBD1	TRBV10-3	few	CAISTGTGESESPKRPYEQYF	TGTGCCATCAGTACCGGGACAGGCGAGTCCGAGTCCCCCAAAAGGCCCTACGAGCAGTACTTC
TRBJ2-3	-	TRBV12-5	-	CASGLRTVSADTQYF	TGTGCTAGTGGCCTCCGGACAGTAAGTGCCGATACGCAGTATTTT
TRBJ1-6	TRBD1	TRBV7-6	-	CASSLGDSTYSPLHF	TGTGCCAGCAGCCTCGGGGACAGCACGTATTCACCCCTCCACTTT
TRBJ1-4	TRBD1	TRBV5-1	-	CASNDPGQGREKLFF	TGCGCCAGCAACGACCCGGGACAGGGACGTGAAAAACTGTTTTTT
TRBJ2-5	TRBD2	TRBV18	once	CASSPGLPGGETQYF	TGTGCCAGCTCTCCCGGGCTCCCGGGGGGGGAGACCCAGTACTTC
TRBJ2-5	-	TRBV5-1	-	CASSSGGILETQYF	TGCGCCAGCAGCTCAGGGGGGATATTAGAGACCCAGTACTTC
TRBJ2-3	-	TRBV24-1	-	CATSDFGGPTDTQYF	TGTGCCACCAGTGATTTCGGGGGTCCCACAGATACGCAGTATTTT
TRBJ1-2	TRBD1	TRBV5-1	-	CASREVQGSDGYTF	TGCGCCAGCAGAGAAGTACAGGGGTCGGATGGCTACACCTTC
TRBJ2-1	-	TRBV10-3	-	CAITHQGSYNEQFF	TGTGCCATCACGCATCAGGGCTCCTACAATGAGCAGTTCTTC
TRBJ1-5	-	TRBV7-8	-	CASSLKSPSGTSAQPQHF	TGTGCCAGCAGCTTAAAGTCTCCCTCAGGGACAAGCGCTCAGCCCCAGCATTTT
TRBJ1-2	-	TRBV6-6	-	CASRLYQGTYGYTF	TGTGCCAGCAGATTATACCAGGGGACCTATGGCTACACCTTC
TRBJ2-1	-	TRBV5-6	-	CASSFYRDSLYEQFF	TGTGCCAGCAGTTTTTACCGGGACTCCCTCTATGAGCAGTTCTTC
TRBJ1-2	-	TRBV19	-	CASNTARASNYGYTF	TGTGCCAGTAATACAGCGAGGGCATCGAACTATGGCTACACCTTC
TRBJ2-4	TRBD2	TRBV28	-	CASRGSGGDKNIQYF	TGTGCCAGCAGGGGGAGCGGGGGGGACAAAAACATTCAGTACTTC
TRBJ1-1	-	TRBV2	few	CASSAQRANTEAFF	TGTGCCAGCAGTGCTCAGCGTGCAAACACTGAAGCTTTCTTT
TRBJ2-1	-	TRBV7-9	-	CASSQGGGYNEQFF	TGTGCCAGCAGCCAAGGGGGTGGGTACAATGAGCAGTTCTTC
TRBJ1-1	TRBD1	TRBV2	-	CASRDRGREKAFF	TGTGCCAGCAGGGATAGGGGGCGCGAAAAGGCTTTCTTT
TRBJ1-1	-	TRBV7-2	-	CASSVRLNTEAFF	TGTGCCAGCAGCGTCCGGTTGAACACTGAAGCTTTCTTT